These 7 T cell receptor beta chains share one sample of origin, sequenced in a study of response to subunit inactivated influenza vaccine. TCRdb called the RT-PCR reads again in MiXCR, with one record for every CDR3 protein. The sample records fewer than 800,000 distinct CDR3 sequences, less than 20% being singletons. This specimen consisted of PBMCs from blood, obtained about 12 days after vaccination. All receptors come from a man aged 50-60 years who received an inactivated influenza vaccine.

The chain recombines TRBV4-1 with TRBJ2-1; D may be TRBD1 (5 bases). The CDR3 sequence is 16 residues long. The germline V gene encodes CDR1 MGHRA and CDR2 YSYEKL. Trimming removed 2 bases from V and 1 base from J, with 12 bases in between. The CDR3 is CASSQLGRDSYNEQFF. The CDR3 nucleotides read TGCGCCAGCAGCCAATTGGGCAGGGATTCCTACAATGAGCAGTTCTTC.

V gene TRBV18 combines with J gene TRBJ2-4, with D unresolved. The V gene's germline CDR1 is KGHSH and CDR2 LQKENI. This CDR3 has 14 residues. Trimming cost V 5 bases and J 4 bases, with 12 bases left between them. In DNA, the CDR3 is TGTGCCAGCTCAAGTATACAGAAGAAAAACATTCAGTACTTC. Protein product: CASSSIQKKNIQYF.

This clonotype was seen only a few times. The rearrangement uses TRBV4-2 and TRBJ2-5; TRBD2 matches 12 bases. Germline V gives CDR1 LGHNA, CDR2 YNFKEQ. The CDR3 covers 18 residues. V trimming: 5 bases; J trimming: 0 bases; junction bases outside the gene matches: 10. CDR3 protein: CASSGTSRTSGDQETQYF. The CDR3 DNA reads as TGTGCCAGCAGCGGAACCTCTCGGACTAGCGGGGACCAAGAGACCCAGTACTTC.

This clonotype was found once. The J gene is TRBJ2-7, the V gene TRBV14; D remains unclear. V was trimmed by 1 base and J by 1 base, leaving 8 bases between them. Germline CDR1 is SGHDN and CDR2 is FVKESK. The CDR3 runs 14 residues. The CDR3 DNA follows: TGTGCCAGCAGCCAAGGACGGGCTTCCTACGAGCAGTACTTC. Residues: CASSQGRASYEQYF.

Points on this clonotype: One end of the junction varies from germline; a read error may be responsible. The rearrangement links TRBV10-3 to TRBJ2-7; possibly TRBD2 for D (6 bases). CDR3 length equals 11 residues. The V gene's germline CDR1 is ENHRY and CDR2 SYGVKD. The CDR3 coding sequence is TGTGCCACCGCGGCGGGACGAAGCCTCGACTTC. This codes for CATAAGRSLDF.

This clonotype was found a few times. The chain recombines TRBV24-1 with TRBJ1-2, with TRBD1 as a possible D gene (5 bases). CDR3 size: 13 residues. Germline V gives CDR1 KGHDR, CDR2 SFDVKD. Trimming pared 4 bases from V and 4 bases from J, leaving 9 bases between. CDR3 sequence (DNA): TGTGCCACCAGTGAGGGGGGAGGCTATGGCTACACCTTC. Protein sequence: CATSEGGGYGYTF.

A few counts support this clonotype. CDR3 bases: TGTGCCATCAGGGGACAACCTGGAAACACCATATATTTT. It translates to CAIRGQPGNTIYF. The rearrangement joins TRBV10-3 to TRBJ1-3, with D possibly TRBD1 on 6 matching bases. CDR1 ENHRY and CDR2 SYGVKD come from the germline V gene. This CDR3 region has 13 residues. V lost 6 bases, J lost 2 bases, and 8 bases lay in between.